Listed here are 18 T cell receptor beta chains from one sample, sequenced in a study of blood T cells in healthy people across ages (dated by TCRdb to about 2015). Libraries were prepared through 5' RACE. The sequencer listed for this sample is Illumina HiSeq 2500. A second PCR of 7 to 11 cycles was performed with a sample-barcoded 5' primer and a J-beta primer mix. TCRdb trimmed public reads at Q25 via fastp, called clones via MiXCR and kept in-frame beta chains. CDR3 protein duplicates are merged, each entry listing the most common genes and DNA. The sample yields hundreds of thousands of distinct CDR3 sequences; 40% to 50% were counted once. About 19% of the sample is in the top ten clones. Specimen: blood. These receptors were obtained from a man in his sixties in good health.

A remark on this clonotype: With a much larger clone just one base away, this may be a read error. This sequence joins TRBV10-3 and TRBJ2-1; 9 bases agree with TRBD2. The J call is in doubt because the DNA end fits TRBJ2-7 better. This CDR3 spans 18 amino acids. Germline V gene sequence: CDR1 ENHRY, CDR2 SYGVKD. The CDR3 DNA reads as TGTGCCATCAGTGGCTCGATACCCGGGACTAGCTCCTACAATGAGCAGTACTTC. Protein: CAISGSIPGTSSYNEQYF.

There are many counts of this clonotype. The CDR3 sequence: CAINDGNNSPLHF. The DNA for the CDR3 is TGTGCCATCAACGACGGTAATAATTCACCCCTCCACTTT. The rearrangement joins TRBV10-3 to TRBJ1-6; D gene ambiguous. Trimming took 7 bases from V and 5 from J, leaving 9 bases between them. CDR3 length: 13 amino acids. Germline-derived CDR1 and CDR2 are ENHRY and SYGVKD.

The CDR3 spells CSVLSGSYTF. In DNA form, the CDR3 reads TGCAGCGTTTTGTCGGGGAGCTACACCTTC. The rearrangement uses TRBV29-1 and TRBJ1-2, with D unresolved. Trimming took 5 bases from V and 9 from J, leaving 10 bases between them. CDR1 is SQVTM and CDR2 is ANQGSEA in the germline V gene. This CDR3 is 10 amino acids long.

The J gene is TRBJ1-6, the V gene TRBV10-3; no clear D. V was pared by 7 bases and J by 6 bases, with 10 bases between. This CDR3 is built from 13 residues. CDR1 ENHRY and CDR2 SYGVKD come from the germline V gene. The CDR3 loop is CAINPGSNSPLHF. DNA of the CDR3: TGTGCCATCAACCCGGGGTCTAATTCACCCCTCCACTTT.

The CDR3 loop reads CVTSQKNTGELFF. The CDR3 coding sequence is TGTGTAACTTCCCAGAAGAACACCGGGGAGCTGTTTTTT. V is TRBV30 and J is TRBJ2-2, with D unresolved. Germline V CDR1 and CDR2: GTSNPN, SVGIG (reference sequence). This CDR3 comprises 13 residues. The whole variable domain, remainder taken from reference TRBV30 and TRBJ2-2, is SQTIHQWPATLVQPVGSPLSLECTVEGTSNPNLYWYRQAAGRGLQLLFYSVGIGQISSEVPQNLSASRPQDRQFILSSKKLLLSDSGFYLCVTSQKNTGELFFGEGSRLTVL.

J is TRBJ1-5 and V is TRBV20-1; no clear D gene. The CDR3 spans 14 residues. With 3 bases removed from V and 5 bases from J, the gap between germline ends came to 14 bases. Germline lookup yields CDR1 DFQATT and CDR2 SNEGSKA (reference sequence). In DNA form, the CDR3 reads TGCAGTGCTAGCGGAAGAGGTACTTATCAGCCCCAGCATTTT. It codes for CSASGRGTYQPQHF.

This clonotype was detected only a few times. The genes are TRBV4-1 and TRBJ2-1; 11 nucleotides line up with TRBD2. This CDR3 is built from 16 residues. The germline V gene has CDR1 MGHRA and CDR2 YSYEKL. V dropped 2 bases and J dropped 4; count of bases not matched to a gene: 4. This chain's CDR3 is CASSQRGTSGYNEQFF. In DNA, the CDR3 is TGCGCCAGCAGCCAAAGGGGGACTAGCGGTTACAATGAGCAGTTCTTC.

The V call is TRBV7-8, the J call TRBJ2-5, with a possible D match to TRBD1 (5 bases). V was shortened by 0 bases and J by 5 bases, with 13 bases between the two germline ends. Germline CDR1 SGHVS, CDR2 FQNEAQ. CDR3 length: 15 residues. Here the CDR3 DNA reads TGTGCCAGCAGCTTAGCGCTACAGGCTGGGGAGACCCAGTACTTC. Residues: CASSLALQAGETQYF.

The table lists this clonotype with a few counts. The V call is TRBV27, the J call TRBJ2-5; 11 positions match TRBD2. The CDR3 has 14 residues. Trimming cost V 5 bases and J 7 bases; bases outside gene matches: 6. CDR1 is MNHEY, CDR2 SMNVEV, per germline (reference sequence). The CDR3 here is CASSRGLAEGTQYF. The CDR3 DNA is TGTGCCAGCAGTAGGGGACTAGCGGAAGGGACCCAGTACTTC.

The chain employs TRBV7-3 and TRBJ1-1; D unresolved. Trimming took off 0 bases at V and 4 bases at J, with 9 bases between the two ends. Germline loops: CDR1 SGHTA, CDR2 FQGTGA. The CDR3 loop spans 14 amino acids. CDR3 sequence reads: CASSLTGRGTEAFF. DNA of the CDR3: TGTGCCAGCAGCTTAACCGGGCGGGGCACTGAAGCTTTCTTT.

This clonotype was observed a few times. This chain joins TRBV28 and TRBJ2-5, with D possibly matching TRBD2 (6 bases). The CDR3 spans 15 residues. CDR1 is MDHEN, CDR2 SYDVKM, per germline. Trimming shortened V by 2 bases and J by 2 bases, and 12 bases separated the two germline ends. CDR3 loop: CASSLTDGGQETQYF. The CDR3 DNA follows: TGTGCCAGCAGTTTAACTGACGGAGGGCAAGAGACCCAGTACTTC.

V is TRBV20-1 and J is TRBJ1-4; weak D call: TRBD1 (5 bases). Trimming removed 1 base from V and 11 bases from J, with 11 bases in between. The CDR3 spans 12 residues. The V gene's germline CDR1 is DFQATT and CDR2 SNEGSKA (reference sequence). CDR3 sequence (DNA): TGCAGTGCTAGAGGGGGCAGTGAGAAACTGTTTTTT. It yields the protein CSARGGSEKLFF.

The CDR3 DNA reads TGTGCCAGCAGCTTAGCCGAAACAGCCCTATATGGCTACACCTTC. Its translation is CASSLAETALYGYTF. The chain combines TRBV7-6 with TRBJ1-2; D not resolved. This CDR3 is built from 15 residues. Trimming took off 0 bases at V and 5 bases at J, with 13 bases between the two ends. Per the germline V gene, CDR1 is SGHVS and CDR2 is FNYEAQ.

The rearrangement joins TRBV6-5 to TRBJ2-7; 10 bases match TRBD2. CDR1 is MNHEY and CDR2 is SVGAGI in the germline V gene. V was clipped by 2 bases and J by 4 bases; unmatched bases: 8. The CDR3 consists of 16 residues. The CDR3 here is CASSYGASGGSYEQYF. The CDR3 DNA sequence: TGTGCCAGCAGTTACGGGGCTAGCGGGGGTTCGTACGAGCAGTACTTC.

A word on this clonotype: One base away lies a much larger clone, so this may be a sequencing read error. The CDR3 coding sequence is TGTGCCAGCAGCTCCCCCGGGCCCTACAATGAGCAGTTCTTC. This sequence encodes CASSSPGPYNEQFF. This chain uses TRBV7-2 with TRBJ2-1; D ambiguous. In germline, CDR1 is SGHTA, CDR2 FQGNSA. The CDR3 totals 14 residues. V was trimmed by 4 bases and J by 2 bases, leaving 9 bases between them.

The chain links TRBV12-3 or TRBV12-4 to TRBJ2-3; D could derive from TRBD1 or TRBD2 (5 bases each). This CDR3 region has 15 residues. Trimming took 3 bases from V and 5 from J, leaving 15 bases between them. CDR3 amino acids: CASSFATRAGDTQYF. The CDR3 DNA is TGTGCCAGCAGTTTTGCGACCAGGGCGGGAGATACGCAGTATTTT.

The V and J genes are TRBV5-1 and TRBJ1-1, with a tentative D call TRBD1 (5 bases). Germline V CDR1 and CDR2: SGHRS, YFSETQ. The V end was cut by 0 bases, the J end by 4 bases, with 13 bases between. The CDR3 consists of 15 residues. The CDR3 sequence is CASSLGSGGGTEAFF. CDR3 bases: TGCGCCAGCAGCTTGGGGTCTGGGGGAGGCACTGAAGCTTTCTTT.

This chain links TRBV14 with TRBJ1-1, with unresolved D. The V and J ends lost 3 bases and 1 base respectively, with 12 bases between them. Germline V gene data show CDR1 as SGHDN and CDR2 as FVKESK. This CDR3 has 15 amino acids. The CDR3 loop is CASSHPAGQNTEAFF. The DNA for the CDR3 is TGTGCCAGCAGCCACCCGGCAGGCCAGAACACTGAAGCTTTCTTT.